This T cell receptor beta chain comes out of a study of blood T cell repertoires in COVID-19. Turning to the study itself: PBMCs, B-cell-depleted T cells, or T cells were the source of the cDNA or gDNA that made up the material.

This CDR3 is 14 amino acids long. Germline CDR1 is SQVTM and CDR2 is ANQGSEA. Trimming cost V 7 bases and J 1 base; bases outside gene matches: 7. In the authors' workflow: Reference gene primer amplification in the assay estimated nucleated cell counts. Measured with immunoSEQ multiplex PCR; TCRdb has only the in-frame clones, and not every one. V, J and clone size were drawn from that table, and D and trimming were deduced from the DNA. The repertoire holds about 120,000 clones, with 90% as singletons. The sample taken for sequencing was peripheral blood. This sequence originates from a human donor with active COVID-19. The donor label of this sample is uncertain. This rearrangement joins TRBV29-1 to TRBJ2-3, with 8 bases aligning to TRBD1. This CDR3 is CSGPRTGRTDTQYF. DNA for the CDR3: TGCAGCGGGCCCCGGACAGGGCGCACAGATACGCAGTATTTT.